This T cell receptor (beta chain) came from a study of shared T cell receptors in the human thymus. Method: immunoSEQ multiplex PCR; TCRdb's copy keeps in-frame clones and lacks some. The sample lists hundreds of thousands of clones; 85% to 90% were seen once. With V trimmed by 4 bases and J by 3 bases, 4 bases remained unmatched. This CDR3 comprises 14 residues. Germline CDR1 and CDR2: SGHNT and YYREEE (reference sequence). Another study also made use of these data, one on human thymus T cells. As reported in that work: Each of the donors was a healthy Finnish infant who was undergoing open corrective cardiac surgery for congenital heart defects. During corrective heart surgery, resections were taken, and the thymus tissue came from them. In thymic and blood repertoires alike, V and J usage looked biased. The related literature has documented a marked overlap of thymic repertoires among unrelated individuals.

The sequenced material came from thymocytes. The receptor's source is a boy younger than two with a congenital heart defect. J is TRBJ2-5 and V is TRBV5-4; the match to TRBD2 covers 9 bases. CDR3 sequence reads: CASSLRLAEETQYF. In DNA form, the CDR3 reads TGTGCCAGCAGCCTAAGACTAGCGGAAGAGACCCAGTACTTC.